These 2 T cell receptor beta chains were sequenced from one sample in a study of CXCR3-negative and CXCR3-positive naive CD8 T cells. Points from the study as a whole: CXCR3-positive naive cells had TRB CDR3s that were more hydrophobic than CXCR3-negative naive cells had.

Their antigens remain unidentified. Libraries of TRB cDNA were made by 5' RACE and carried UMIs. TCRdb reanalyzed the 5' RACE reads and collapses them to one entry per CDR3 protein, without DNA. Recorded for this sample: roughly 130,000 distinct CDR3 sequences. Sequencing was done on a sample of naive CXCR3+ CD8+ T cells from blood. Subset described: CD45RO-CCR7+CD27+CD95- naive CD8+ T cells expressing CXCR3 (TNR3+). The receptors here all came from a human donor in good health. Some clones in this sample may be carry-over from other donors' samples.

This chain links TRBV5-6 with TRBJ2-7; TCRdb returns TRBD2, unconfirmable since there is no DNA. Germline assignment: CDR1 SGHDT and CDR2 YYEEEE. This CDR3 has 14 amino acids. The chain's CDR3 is CASSPTPDGYEQYF.

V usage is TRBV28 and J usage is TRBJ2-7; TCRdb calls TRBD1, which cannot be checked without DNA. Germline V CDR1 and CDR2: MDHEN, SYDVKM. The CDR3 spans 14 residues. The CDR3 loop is CASSSETGGYEQYF.